The T cell receptor beta chain under discussion was sequenced for a study of cytomegalovirus exposure and HLA in healthy donors. General study results and limits: Analysis performed later showed TCR beta chains linked to HLA being more clonally expanded than equally common others.

A remark on this clone: Its specificity is unknown.

The PCR employed 60 Vbeta primers together with 13 Jbeta primers. Assay used: immunoSEQ multiplex PCR; TCRdb lists only in-frame clones, some missing. The repertoire holds about 100,000 clones, 60% to 75% seen once, with 10% in the top ten. The specimen sequenced was PBMCs. This receptor was identified in a man aged 45 to 65 in good health and CMV-seronegative.

CDR3 sequence (DNA): TGTGCCAGTAGTATCGGACAGGGGGCTCTCCCAGATACGCAGTATTTT. Translating gives CASSIGQGALPDTQYF. The V call is TRBV19, the J call TRBJ2-3, with 11 positions matching TRBD1. Germline lookup yields CDR1 LNHDA and CDR2 SQIVND (reference sequence). The junction had 6 bases not matched to a gene; V was cut back by 3 bases and J by 4 bases. CDR3 size: 16 residues.